This TCR beta chain comes out of a study of cytomegalovirus exposure and HLA in healthy donors. Regarding the study as a whole: Some segments of the V type, notably TRBV6-2 and TRBV6-3, were excluded as indistinguishable. It emerged from a later analysis that several of the most significant clusters appeared to be linked to common viral pathogens.

The germline V and J ends were trimmed by 3 bases and 6 bases, with 13 bases remaining between them. Germline-derived CDR1 and CDR2 are SGDLS and YYNGEE. The length of the CDR3 is 14 residues. Points on this clone: Its antigen is not known.

The PCR had 60 Vbeta and 13 Jbeta primers. Here immunoSEQ multiplex PCR was the method, and the copy in TCRdb shows in-frame clones only, minus some. This table holds over 75,000 clones, roughly 80% found once. The receptor was isolated from a man aged 35-49 years in good health and CMV-seropositive. Sample: PBMCs. The chain combines TRBV9 with TRBJ2-1; perhaps TRBD1 as D (6 bases). CDR3 protein: CASSATGQGNEQFF. For the CDR3, the DNA is TGTGCCAGCAGCGCGACAGGCCAAGGCAATGAGCAGTTCTTC.